The 18 T cell receptor beta chains given below trace back to one sample, sequenced in a study of CD8 T cells in Susac syndrome. When the RNA was reverse transcribed, random hexamers were used with an input of roughly 0.45 to 1 ug. TCRdb called the immunoSEQ multiplex PCR reads again in MiXCR, with one record for every CDR3 protein. The sample has roughly 200,000 distinct CDR3 sequences; 85% to 95% are singletons. Input material: CD4+ T cells from PBMCs. All receptors come from a human donor with Susac syndrome.

This rearrangement joins TRBV27 to TRBJ2-3, with no clear D. This CDR3 region has 15 residues. Between the trimmed V and J ends, which lost 2 bases and 1 base, there was a span of 10 bases. Germline V gene data show CDR1 as MNHEY and CDR2 as SMNVEV (reference sequence). The CDR3 is CASSLMWQGTDTQYF. The CDR3 DNA reads as TGTGCCAGCAGTTTAATGTGGCAAGGCACAGATACGCAGTATTTT.

The chain links TRBV5-1 to TRBJ1-2, with 9 positions matching TRBD1. The V and J ends lost 0 bases and 4 bases, in that order; junction bases with no gene match: 4. Germline loops: CDR1 SGHRS, CDR2 YFSETQ. The CDR3 loop spans 15 amino acids. CDR3 loop: CASSLGTGVSYGYTF. The DNA of the CDR3 is TGCGCCAGCAGCTTGGGGACAGGGGTGAGCTATGGCTACACCTTC. Full variable domain (outside the CDR3, taken from reference TRBV5-1 and TRBJ1-2): KAGVTQTPRYLIKTRGQQVTLSCSPISGHRSVSWYQQTPGQGLQFLFEYFSETQRNKGNFPGRFSGRQFSNSRSEMNVSTLELGDSALYLCASSLGTGVSYGYTFGSGTRLTVV.

This chain links TRBV5-1 with TRBJ2-1; the match to TRBD2 covers 12 bases. Germline V gives CDR1 SGHRS, CDR2 YFSETQ. The V and J ends lost 3 bases and 8 bases, in that order; junction bases with no gene match: 3. The CDR3 is made up of 14 amino acids. The CDR3 sequence: CASSSTSGSDEQFF. Here the CDR3 DNA reads TGCGCCAGCAGCTCGACTAGCGGGAGCGATGAGCAGTTCTTC.

The genes are TRBV5-1 and TRBJ2-5, with D perhaps matching TRBD1 or TRBD2 (5 bases each). V was trimmed by 0 bases and J by 5 bases, leaving 14 bases between them. CDR1 and CDR2 (germline): SGHRS, YFSETQ. CDR3 length: 15 amino acids. CDR3 protein: CASSLASGLEETQYF. The DNA for the CDR3 is TGCGCCAGCAGCTTGGCCTCGGGGCTGGAGGAGACCCAGTACTTC.

CDR3 protein: CASRPNTGELFF. For the CDR3, the DNA is TGTGCCTCCCGACCGAACACCGGGGAGCTGTTTTTT. This chain links TRBV30 with TRBJ2-2; D is undetermined. The CDR3 runs to 12 residues. V lost 7 bases, J lost 0 bases, and 6 bases lay in between. Germline V gives CDR1 GTSNPN, CDR2 SVGIG (reference sequence).

The gene calls are TRBV30 and TRBJ1-1; D is possibly TRBD1 (6 bases). This CDR3 region has 13 residues. Germline V gene data show CDR1 as GTSNPN and CDR2 as SVGIG (reference sequence). V shed 4 bases and J shed 1 base, with 10 bases lying between them. The CDR3 is CAWTQDRNTEAFF. The DNA for the CDR3 is TGTGCCTGGACTCAGGACAGGAACACTGAAGCTTTCTTT.

The J gene is TRBJ2-5, the V gene TRBV20-1, with TRBD1 as a possible D gene (6 bases). CDR1 DFQATT and CDR2 SNEGSKA come from the germline V gene (reference sequence). Trimming stripped 3 bases from V and 3 bases from J, with 11 bases between. The CDR3 length is 13 residues. The CDR3 nucleotides are TGCAGTGCTAGTGGACAGATAGAAGAGACCCAGTACTTC. Protein product: CSASGQIEETQYF.

This sequence joins TRBV19 and TRBJ2-6, with a weak D call TRBD2 (8 bases). Germline V gene lookup returns CDR1 LNHDA and CDR2 SQIVND (reference sequence). V lost 5 bases and J lost 0, with 14 bases in between. This CDR3 contains 17 residues. The CDR3 is CASSREGAISGANVLTF. CDR3 coding DNA: TGTGCCAGTAGTCGGGAGGGGGCAATCTCTGGGGCCAACGTCCTGACTTTC.

The chain carries TRBV28 and TRBJ1-5; unclear D gene. Germline lookup yields CDR1 MDHEN and CDR2 SYDVKM. V was cut by 3 bases and J by 0 bases, with 9 bases left in between. The length of the CDR3 is 15 residues. As DNA, the CDR3 is TGTGCCAGCAGTTTTTCCTTGGGTAGCAATCAGCCCCAGCATTTT. It yields the protein CASSFSLGSNQPQHF.

The chain couples TRBV2 to TRBJ2-7, with D maybe TRBD1 (5 bases). The V gene's germline CDR1 is SNHLY and CDR2 FYNNEI. V was shortened by 1 base and J by 7 bases, with 11 bases between the two germline ends. This CDR3 is built from 13 residues. The CDR3 is CASSEVRAEEQYF. The CDR3 coding sequence is TGTGCCAGCAGTGAAGTCAGGGCTGAAGAGCAGTACTTC.

V usage is TRBV2 and J usage is TRBJ1-1, with D possibly matching TRBD1 (6 bases). This CDR3 has 13 residues. The V gene lost 7 bases and the J gene lost 3 bases, with 12 bases spanning the gap. CDR1 and CDR2 from the germline V gene are SNHLY and FYNNEI. The CDR3 loop is CASNRAGDTEAFF. In DNA form, the CDR3 reads TGTGCCAGCAATAGGGCAGGGGACACTGAAGCTTTCTTT.

This chain links TRBV19 with TRBJ2-1; D possibly corresponds to TRBD2 (5 bases). Trimming shortened V by 7 bases and J by 0 bases, and 10 bases separated the two germline ends. CDR1 LNHDA and CDR2 SQIVND come from the germline V gene (reference sequence). The CDR3 extends over 14 amino acids. CDR3: CASNPGYSYNEQFF. The CDR3 bases are TGTGCCAGTAATCCGGGGTACTCCTACAATGAGCAGTTCTTC.

The V call is TRBV3-1, the J call TRBJ1-1, with a weak D call TRBD1 (5 bases). The germline V gene has CDR1 LGHDT and CDR2 YNNKEL (reference sequence). This CDR3 comprises 14 residues. V lost 0 bases, J lost 7 bases, and 12 bases lay in between. The CDR3 region is CASSQEAREVEAFF. In DNA form, the CDR3 reads TGTGCCAGCAGCCAAGAAGCCAGGGAAGTTGAAGCTTTCTTT.

V usage is TRBV5-1 and J usage is TRBJ1-4, with D possibly TRBD1 on 6 matching bases. Germline CDR1 SGHRS, CDR2 YFSETQ. The V end lost 0 bases, the J end lost 3 bases, and 9 bases lay between the germline ends. The CDR3 has 15 residues. CDR3 in DNA: TGCGCCAGCAGCTTGGCACAGGGTCCTAATGAAAAACTGTTTTTT. Translating gives CASSLAQGPNEKLFF.

The rearrangement links TRBV29-1 to TRBJ1-1; a weak D match, TRBD1 (5 bases). The germline gives CDR1 SQVTM, CDR2 ANQGSEA. CDR3 length: 14 residues. Trimming removed 7 bases at V and 4 bases at J, with 19 bases between. CDR3 sequence (DNA): TGCAGCGCCACAGGAGGGGCGCCGGGCACTGAAGCTTTCTTT. It is translated as CSATGGAPGTEAFF. Using reference TRBV29-1 and TRBJ1-1 for the parts outside the CDR3, the full variable domain is SAVISQKPSRDICQRGTSLTIQCQVDSQVTMMFWYRQQPGQSLTLIATANQGSEATYESGFVIDKFPISRPNLTFSTLTVSNMSPEDSSIYLCSATGGAPGTEAFFGQGTRLTVV.

The chain carries TRBV14 and TRBJ2-5; TRBD2 aligns across 9 bases. The CDR3 is 17 residues long. Germline CDR1 is SGHDN and CDR2 is FVKESK. After removal of 4 bases from V and 2 bases from J, the junction contained 11 bases not matched to a gene. The CDR3 DNA reads TGTGCCAGCAGCCCCGGGGGTAGCGGGAGCTATCAAGAGACCCAGTACTTC. Protein product: CASSPGGSGSYQETQYF.

The chain couples TRBV20-1 to TRBJ1-2, with 8 positions matching TRBD1. Germline V lookup: CDR1 DFQATT, CDR2 SNEGSKA (reference sequence). The J segment lost 4 bases and the V segment lost 6 bases, leaving 7 bases of the junction unmatched. The CDR3 is made up of 13 amino acids. The CDR3 is CSAYQGAVYGYTF. CDR3 coding DNA: TGCAGTGCGTACCAGGGGGCTGTCTATGGCTACACCTTC.

Written as DNA, the CDR3 is TGTGCCAGTATGATTGATAGGCTGCAGTTCTTC. This translates into CASMIDRLQFF. The genes are TRBV19 and TRBJ2-1, with D uncertain. Trimming took 7 bases from V and 12 from J, leaving 13 bases between them. Germline assignment: CDR1 LNHDA and CDR2 SQIVND (reference sequence). The CDR3 sequence is 11 residues long.